The rows below give T cell receptor beta chains drawn from one sample of a study of blood T cell repertoires in COVID-19. Sequencing was performed with immunoSEQ multiplex PCR; in TCRdb, only in-frame clones are kept and a portion is missing. This table holds 50,000 to 70,000 clones, 90% found once. The specimen was peripheral blood. The receptors were gathered from a human donor with active COVID-19. The donor label of this sample is uncertain. CDR3s include the opening cysteine and the closing phenylalanine or tryptophan. Fields, in order: J gene, clone size, V gene, D gene, CDR3 length, CDR3 DNA, CDR3 protein. A D gene is named only where the DNA matches it firmly. Size is omitted from some rows. Given values are once, few, many or a class for expanded clones.

TRBJ2-7 NA TRBV27 NA 14 TGTGCCAGCAGTTTCGTGGCAGGGTCACGAGAGCAGTACTTC CASSFVAGSREQYF
TRBJ2-5 NA TRBV11-2 TRBD2 15 TGTGCCAGCAGCTTAGTATGGGGAGGGCAAGAGACCCAGTACTTC CASSLVWGGQETQYF
TRBJ1-2 NA TRBV7-2 TRBD1 13 TGTGCCAGCAGCGACAACAGGGGAGATGGCTACACCTTC CASSDNRGDGYTF
TRBJ2-1 NA TRBV27 NA 14 TGTGCCAGCAGTTTATCGACAGGCCCCAATGAGCAGTTCTTC CASSLSTGPNEQFF
TRBJ2-6 NA TRBV18 NA 14 TGTGCCAGCTCACCGTTAGCCGGGGCCAACGTCCTGACTTTC CASSPLAGANVLTF
TRBJ2-5 once TRBV11-3 TRBD2 13 TGTGCCAGCAGCCTAGCGGGAGGGCGTGACCAGTACTTC CASSLAGGRDQYF
TRBJ2-7 few TRBV4-2 TRBD2 15 TGTGCCAGCAGCCAAGGGGGCGGGAGCTCCTACGAGCAGTACTTC CASSQGGGSSYEQYF
TRBJ1-6 NA TRBV27 TRBD1 15 TGTGCCAGCAGTTTATCCGGGACAGGGTATTCACCCCTCCACTTT CASSLSGTGYSPLHF
TRBJ1-5 NA TRBV3-1/TRBV3-2 TRBD1 16 TGTGCCAGCAGCCCTATCTGCGGACAGGGGAATCAGCCCCAGCATTTT CASSPICGQGNQPQHF
TRBJ1-2 NA TRBV25-1 NA 14 TGTGCCAGCAGCCCCTTGGAGGGGATGAGCGGCTACACCTTC CASSPLEGMSGYTF
TRBJ1-5 NA TRBV5-6 NA 14 TGTGCCAGCAGCTACCGGGACACCTTTGGGCCCCAGCATTTT CASSYRDTFGPQHF
TRBJ1-5 NA TRBV2 TRBD1 15 TGTGCCACCCGACACGGGACAGGGGGCAATCAGCCCCAGCATTTT CATRHGTGGNQPQHF
TRBJ2-1 once TRBV13 TRBD2 16 TGTGCCAGCAGCCCCTCGAGCGGGGGGGCCGGGAATGAGCAGTTCTTC CASSPSSGGAGNEQFF
TRBJ2-5 NA TRBV5-1 NA 14 TGCGCCAGCAGCTTCGCTGCGACTGAAGAGACCCAGTACTTC CASSFAATEETQYF
TRBJ2-2 NA TRBV29-1 TRBD2 18 TGCAGCGTTGGAGAGGGACTAGCGGGGGGCCGTAACACCGGGGAGCTGTTTTTT CSVGEGLAGGRNTGELFF
TRBJ2-2 NA TRBV27 TRBD1 14 TGTGCCAGCAGACCGGGACAGAAGACCGGGGAGCTGTTTTTT CASRPGQKTGELFF
TRBJ2-7 NA TRBV5-6 NA 13 TGTGCCAGCAGCTTCAGAAGCTCCTACGAGCAGTACTTC CASSFRSSYEQYF
TRBJ1-2 NA TRBV7-3 NA 15 TGTGCCAGCAGCTTAAAGTGGGGGGATAACTATGGCTACACCTTC CASSLKWGDNYGYTF
TRBJ2-3 once TRBV5-1 TRBD2 13 TGCGCCAGCAGTAGCGGGATTGAAGATACGCAGTATTTT CASSSGIEDTQYF
TRBJ1-5 NA TRBV18 NA 14 TGTGCCAGCTCACCACAGGGGAGGTATCAGCCCCAGCATTTT CASSPQGRYQPQHF
TRBJ1-4 once TRBV7-2 NA 15 TGTGCCAGCAGCTTAGGACGAGGGTTCAATGAAAAACTGTTTTTT CASSLGRGFNEKLFF
TRBJ2-1 NA TRBV18 TRBD2 15 TGTGCCAGCTCACGAGGACTAGCGGGGGACAATGAGCAGTTCTTC CASSRGLAGDNEQFF
TRBJ1-4 once TRBV5-1 NA 13 TGCGCCAGCAGCTTGGTGTTCGATGAAAAACTGTTTTTT CASSLVFDEKLFF
TRBJ1-1 NA TRBV3-1/TRBV3-2 NA 14 TGTGCCAGCAGCCAATTGGAGATGAACACTGAAGCTTTCTTT CASSQLEMNTEAFF
TRBJ2-1 NA TRBV7-3 TRBD2 14 TGTGCCAGCAGCTTTCTCGGGGGGGCGCATGAGCAGTTCTTC CASSFLGGAHEQFF
TRBJ1-1 NA TRBV18 NA 14 TGTGCCAGCTCACCCGAATTCGGGAACACTGAAGCTTTCTTT CASSPEFGNTEAFF
TRBJ1-2 NA TRBV9 TRBD1 13 TGTGCCAGCAGCGTGGGGACAGGGAATGGCTACACCTTC CASSVGTGNGYTF
TRBJ1-2 NA TRBV20-1 TRBD1 14 TGCAGTGCTAGTATGACAGGGGGTGGCTATGGCTACACCTTC CSASMTGGGYGYTF
TRBJ1-1 NA TRBV6-5 NA 15 TGTGCCAGCAGTTACTCGGTACAGAGGAACACTGAAGCTTTCTTT CASSYSVQRNTEAFF
TRBJ2-1 NA TRBV30 NA 12 TGTGCCTGGGGCCCTCTCTACAATGAGCAGTTCTTC CAWGPLYNEQFF
TRBJ2-1 NA TRBV5-1 NA 13 TGCGCCAGCAGCTTGGGGGGCGGCTATGAGCAGTTCTTC CASSLGGGYEQFF
TRBJ1-2 once TRBV7-6 NA 13 TGTGCCAGCAGCTCCTACAGGAACTATGGCTACACCTTC CASSSYRNYGYTF
TRBJ1-1 many TRBV6-6 NA 15 TGTGCCAGCAGTTACAAAGGGGGACCGGGAACTGAAGCTTTCTTT CASSYKGGPGTEAFF
TRBJ2-1 NA TRBV7-2 NA 11 TGTGCCAGCAGCGAAACTCTGGAGCAGTTCTTC CASSETLEQFF
TRBJ2-5 NA TRBV27 TRBD2 17 TGTGCCAGCAAACCGGGACTAGCGGGCCTCAACCAAGAGACCCAGTACTTC CASKPGLAGLNQETQYF
TRBJ1-2 few TRBV6-6 TRBD1 14 TGTGCCAGCAGCCCCAGGGGGTCGGGCTATGGCTACACCTTC CASSPRGSGYGYTF
TRBJ1-2 NA TRBV6-5 TRBD1 13 TGTGCCAGCAGCCCCCAGGGGGACTATGGCTACACCTTC CASSPQGDYGYTF
TRBJ2-7 NA TRBV12-1 NA 15 TGTGCCAGCAGCTTGAAGGCGCGGGAGGAGCTCGAGCAGTACTTC CASSLKAREELEQYF
TRBJ2-7 NA TRBV27 TRBD1 15 TGTGCCAGCAGCCCCTTTCCGGGACAGGGTTACGAGCAGTACTTC CASSPFPGQGYEQYF
TRBJ2-7 NA TRBV6-5 TRBD1 12 TGTGCCAGCCAGGACAGGGTTCACGAGCAGTACTTC CASQDRVHEQYF
TRBJ1-5 few TRBV2 NA 13 TGTGCCAGCACCAGGGGCGGCGATCAGCCCCAGCATTTT CASTRGGDQPQHF
TRBJ1-6 NA TRBV2 NA 15 TGTGCCAGCAGTGAATTGCGCTCGAGTAATTCACCCCTCCACTTT CASSELRSSNSPLHF
TRBJ2-7 NA TRBV28 TRBD2 16 TGTGCCAGCAGTTTATTCCCTAGCGGAACCTCCTACGAGCAGTACTTC CASSLFPSGTSYEQYF
TRBJ1-5 NA TRBV7-9 NA 12 TGTGCCAGCAGCCCCGGCAATCAGCCCCAGCATTTT CASSPGNQPQHF
TRBJ2-2 NA TRBV7-3 NA 14 TGTGCCAGCAGTGAGGGACAGAACACCGGGGAGCTGTTTTTT CASSEGQNTGELFF
TRBJ2-5 NA TRBV5-4 NA 14 TGTGCCAGCACCGATCACAGGGTTTTAGAGACCCAGTACTTC CASTDHRVLETQYF
TRBJ1-5 NA TRBV10-3 NA 18 TGTGCCATCAGTGAGTCGAAAAGGGGGGGCGCGGGCAATCAGCCCCAGCATTTT CAISESKRGGAGNQPQHF
TRBJ2-5 NA TRBV9 NA 14 TGTGCCAGCAGCGTAGGCAGGGGACGGGAGACCCAGTACTTC CASSVGRGRETQYF
TRBJ1-4 NA TRBV7-9 NA 15 TGTGCCAGCAGCTTAGCTTCCGGGATTAATGAAAAACTGTTTTTT CASSLASGINEKLFF
TRBJ1-1 NA TRBV5-1 TRBD1 15 TGCGCCAGCAGCCCTCTGGGACAGGGGGTTGGTGAAGCTTTCTTT CASSPLGQGVGEAFF
TRBJ2-3 NA TRBV6-4 NA 15 TGTGCCAGCAGTGACAGTGGGAGAGGTTCCGATACGCAGTATTTT CASSDSGRGSDTQYF
TRBJ2-3 NA TRBV15 NA 14 TGTGCCACCAGCAGAGTTGGGGGGGCATATACGCAGTATTTT CATSRVGGAYTQYF
TRBJ2-1 NA TRBV6-1 NA 17 TGTGCCAGCAGTGAAAAGTGGTCTCGAGTCTTGCCTCCTGAGCAGTTCTTC CASSEKWSRVLPPEQFF
TRBJ2-6 NA TRBV18 NA 16 TGTGCCAGCTCCTCCGAGGGGGGGTCTGGGGCCAACGTCCTGACTTTC CASSSEGGSGANVLTF
TRBJ2-2 NA TRBV4-1 TRBD2 16 TGCGCCAGCAGCCATTTAGCGGGGGGAGCGGCCGGGGAGCTGTTTTTT CASSHLAGGAAGELFF
TRBJ1-3 once TRBV10-3 TRBD1 18 TGTGCCATCAGGGGGCTTACAGGGGGCGAAGGGAGCGGAAACACCATATATTTT CAIRGLTGGEGSGNTIYF
TRBJ2-5 NA TRBV28 TRBD2 16 TGTGCCAGCAACGATCCGGTAGCGGGAGTCGGGGAGACCCAGTACTTC CASNDPVAGVGETQYF
TRBJ2-1 NA TRBV11-3 TRBD2 13 TGTGCCAGCAGCCTTGGGACTACCAATGAGCAGTTCTTC CASSLGTTNEQFF
TRBJ2-1 NA TRBV11-2 NA 11 TGTGCCAGCAGCTTAGGTATTGAGCAGTTCTTC CASSLGIEQFF
TRBJ2-5 NA TRBV7-9 TRBD2 14 TGTGCCAGCAGCTCTCGGACTAGCAAGGAGACCCAGTACTTC CASSSRTSKETQYF